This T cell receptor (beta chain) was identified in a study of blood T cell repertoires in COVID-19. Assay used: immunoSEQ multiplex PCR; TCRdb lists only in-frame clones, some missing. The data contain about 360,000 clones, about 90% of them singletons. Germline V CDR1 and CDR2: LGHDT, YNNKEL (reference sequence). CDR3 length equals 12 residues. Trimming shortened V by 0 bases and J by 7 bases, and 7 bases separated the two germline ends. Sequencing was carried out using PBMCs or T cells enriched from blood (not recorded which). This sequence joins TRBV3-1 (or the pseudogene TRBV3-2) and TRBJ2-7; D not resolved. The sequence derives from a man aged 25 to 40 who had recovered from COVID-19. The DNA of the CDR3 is TGTGCCAGCAGCCAAGATATGAGGGAGCAGTACTTC. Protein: CASSQDMREQYF.